A selection of T cell receptor beta chains follows, all from one sample in a study of control samples from healthy donors and cancer patients. TCRdb's copy holds only in-frame clones and misses some; the assay was immunoSEQ multiplex PCR. This table has around 120,000 clones, around 96% appearing once. Sequenced material: blood. These receptors were collected from a man aged 25-45 years in good health. Each CDR3 is given with its conserved first and last residue. A D gene is named only where the DNA matches it firmly. Clone size is shown for a subset of rows, as once, few, many or a class of expanded clone.

j_call clone_size d_call v_call cdr3_nt cdr3_aa
TRBJ1-6 NA NA TRBV4-3 TGCGCCAGCAGCCCGACCCTAAGGGATTCACCCCTCCACTTT CASSPTLRDSPLHF
TRBJ1-6 NA TRBD1 TRBV27 TGTGCCAGCAGTGTTACAGGGGGCCTTGGGTCACCCCTCCACTTT CASSVTGGLGSPLHF
TRBJ1-5 NA NA TRBV4-3 TGCGCCAGCAGCCAGGTTATCGGAGGTCAGCCCCAGCATTTT CASSQVIGGQPQHF
TRBJ1-1 NA NA TRBV7-9 TGTGCCAGCAGCTTGATGGGCCTTTTGGGGACTGAAGCTTTCTTT CASSLMGLLGTEAFF
TRBJ2-1 NA NA TRBV7-9 TGTGCCAGCGTCGGTTTGGCAGAGCAGTTCTTC CASVGLAEQFF
TRBJ1-2 large NA TRBV12-3/TRBV12-4 TGTGCCAGCATTGGACGGGTCTATGGCTACACCTTC CASIGRVYGYTF
TRBJ1-5 NA NA TRBV19 TGTGCCAGTGGACTGGACGGCCCGGGTCAGCCCCAGCATTTT CASGLDGPGQPQHF
TRBJ2-1 NA TRBD2 TRBV6-4 TGTGCCAGCAGTGACTCCCGCGGGGGCTACAATGAGCAGTTCTTC CASSDSRGGYNEQFF
TRBJ1-4 NA TRBD1 TRBV6-5 TGTGCCAGCACAGGACAGGGATATAATGAAAAACTGTTTTTT CASTGQGYNEKLFF
TRBJ2-1 once NA TRBV5-1 TGCGCCAGCAGCTTGGACGGTTCCTACAATGAGCAGTTCTTC CASSLDGSYNEQFF
TRBJ1-2 NA TRBD1 TRBV5-1 TGCGCCAGCAGCTCAGGGGGCTCTAACTATGGCTACACCTTC CASSSGGSNYGYTF
TRBJ1-5 NA NA TRBV4-2 TGTGCCAGCAGCCAAGATGGAGGGGCCCCTCAGCCCCAGCATTTT CASSQDGGAPQPQHF
TRBJ1-2 NA NA TRBV12-3/TRBV12-4 TGTGCCAGCAGTTTAGCTAATGGCTACACCTTC CASSLANGYTF
TRBJ2-7 once NA TRBV15 TGTGCCACCAGCAGAGATTCAGGACTTCGCGAGCAGTACTTC CATSRDSGLREQYF
TRBJ1-1 NA NA TRBV30 TGTGCCTGGAGTAGGAGCACTGAAGCTTTCTTT CAWSRSTEAFF
TRBJ1-3 NA TRBD1 TRBV7-8 TGTGCCAGCAGCCGCCGACAGGGACCGGGAAACACCATATATTTT CASSRRQGPGNTIYF
TRBJ1-3 NA NA TRBV25-1 TGTGCCAGCAGTGGATTTGGAGTAAGGGGAAACACCATATATTTT CASSGFGVRGNTIYF
TRBJ1-6 NA NA TRBV7-3 TGTGCCAGCAGCTTATTCCCCCAAGGACGGATGAATTCACCCCTCCACTTT CASSLFPQGRMNSPLHF
TRBJ2-7 NA TRBD2 TRBV12-5 TGTGCTCCGGGGGGGGACACCACCGCATCGATGGGGTACGAGCAGTACTTC CAPGGDTTASMGYEQYF
TRBJ2-1 NA NA TRBV6-5 TGTGCCCTAGAGGGGAGAGGGGATGAGCAGTTCTTC CALEGRGDEQFF
TRBJ2-5 NA NA TRBV6-2/TRBV6-3 TGTGCCAGCAGCCCGGTCGAGGGTCTTGCGACCCAGTACTTC CASSPVEGLATQYF
TRBJ1-5 NA NA TRBV24-1 TGTGCCACCAGTGATTTGCGGGGGGCGGGCAATCAGCCCCAGCATTTT CATSDLRGAGNQPQHF
TRBJ1-6 NA NA TRBV6-5 TGTGCCAGCAGTTACTCTCCCCGATCACCCCTCCACTTT CASSYSPRSPLHF
TRBJ2-3 NA TRBD2 TRBV10-3 TGTGCCATCAGTGAGTCTGGGACTAGGACCACAGATACGCAGTATTTT CAISESGTRTTDTQYF
TRBJ1-5 NA NA TRBV19 TGTGCCAGTACCAATCTAGGAAGGGGGAGCAATCAGCCCCAGCATTTT CASTNLGRGSNQPQHF
TRBJ1-2 NA TRBD1 TRBV9 TGTGCCAGCAGCCCTGGACAGGGATCGGGTTATGGCTACACCTTC CASSPGQGSGYGYTF
TRBJ2-7 NA NA TRBV19 TGTGCCAGTAGCCCGCGGACGTTCCCCTACGAGCAGTACTTC CASSPRTFPYEQYF
TRBJ2-1 NA NA TRBV4-3 TGCGCCAGCAGCCGATCAATGGGGGTTGGGAATGAGCAGTTCTTC CASSRSMGVGNEQFF
TRBJ2-1 NA NA TRBV7-3 TGTGCCAGCAGCCCCCCGCCCCACAATGAGCAGTTCTTC CASSPPPHNEQFF
TRBJ1-1 NA NA TRBV19 TGTGCCAGTAGTATCGCTCAGTTGAACACTGAAGCTTTCTTT CASSIAQLNTEAFF
TRBJ2-3 NA TRBD1 TRBV3-1/TRBV3-2 TGTGCCAGCAGCCAGAGGGGTTTAACAGGGGGCACAGATACGCAGTATTTT CASSQRGLTGGTDTQYF